This T cell receptor (beta chain) came from a study of T cell changes during pregnancy in multiple sclerosis. The repertoire was sequenced with immunoSEQ multiplex PCR; TCRdb's copy has only in-frame clones and lacks some. This table holds 57,000 or so clones, roughly 88% found once. The germline CDR1 and CDR2 sequences are KGHSH and LQKENI. The CDR3 length is 16 residues. Losses at the gene ends were 3 bases for V and 4 bases for J; bases not matched to a gene: 4. The chain employs TRBV18 and TRBJ2-2, with TRBD1 matching 11 bases. The sample here was peripheral blood, taken in the third trimester of pregnancy. The TCR sequence derives from a female donor in good health, enrolled as a control in a pregnancy study. The CDR3 sequence: CASSPVGTGGTGELFF. DNA of the CDR3: TGTGCCAGCTCACCCGTCGGGACAGGGGGCACCGGGGAGCTGTTTTTT.